This T cell receptor beta chain was captured by sequencing in a study of cytotoxic CD8 clonotypes in ibrutinib-treated CLL. The assay was immunoSEQ multiplex PCR, and TCRdb's table has in-frame clones only and misses some. The data hold around 250,000 clones, with around three quarters observed a single time. Losses at the gene ends were 4 bases for V and 3 bases for J; bases not matched to a gene: 12. Germline loops: CDR1 SGHNT, CDR2 YYREEE (reference sequence). The CDR3 runs 16 residues. This clone was seen a handful of times. This chain uses TRBV5-4 with TRBJ1-2; 7 positions match TRBD1. This receptor was obtained from a human donor with chronic lymphocytic leukemia. The sample consisted of PBMCs, taken after 24 months of ibrutinib treatment. The CDR3 nucleotides are TGTGCCAGCAGCCCTGGTGGGGGGACAGTTGACTATGGCTACACCTTC. Amino acids: CASSPGGGTVDYGYTF.